A selection of T cell receptor beta chains follows, all from one sample in a study of shared clonotypes between healthy human individuals. Produced via immunoSEQ multiplex PCR; TCRdb's table is partial and in-frame only. The sample includes roughly 590,000 clones, roughly 95% of them seen just once. Sequenced input: naive CD8+ T cells sorted from blood. These receptors all come from a woman aged 25 to 39 in good health. Both conserved end residues are part of each CDR3. D genes are given only for firm matches. Some rows have no size entry. The others give once, few or many, or a class for an expanded clone.

J: TRBJ1-2
D: -
V: TRBV13
size: -
CDR3: CASSPSRGLSYNYGYTF
DNA: TGTGCCAGCAGCCCCTCCCGGGGACTGAGCTATAACTATGGCTACACCTTC

J: TRBJ2-7
D: TRBD2
V: TRBV2
size: once
CDR3: CASSSHGGNYEQYF
DNA: TGTGCCAGCAGTTCCCACGGGGGGAACTACGAGCAGTACTTC

J: TRBJ2-3
D: TRBD1
V: TRBV14
size: -
CDR3: CASSQDSQGAGTDTQYF
DNA: TGTGCCAGCAGCCAAGACTCCCAGGGGGCTGGCACAGATACGCAGTATTTT

J: TRBJ2-1
D: -
V: TRBV6-1
size: once
CDR3: CASSGLTYNEQFF
DNA: TGTGCCAGCAGCGGTCTAACCTACAATGAGCAGTTCTTC

J: TRBJ1-1
D: -
V: TRBV5-1
size: -
CDR3: CASSPAPGGWPEAFF
DNA: TGCGCCAGCAGCCCGGCACCGGGAGGATGGCCTGAAGCTTTCTTT

J: TRBJ2-7
D: -
V: TRBV28
size: -
CDR3: CASSYPPGSSHEQYF
DNA: TGTGCCAGCAGTTACCCCCCCGGGAGCTCCCACGAGCAGTACTTC

J: TRBJ2-7
D: -
V: TRBV27
size: -
CDR3: CASSFLLGGGITYEQYF
DNA: TGTGCCAGCAGCTTTTTGTTGGGAGGCGGAATAACCTACGAGCAGTACTTC

J: TRBJ2-7
D: TRBD1
V: TRBV19
size: -
CDR3: CASSIEQGETYEQYF
DNA: TGTGCCAGTAGTATAGAACAGGGGGAAACCTACGAGCAGTACTTC

J: TRBJ1-2
D: -
V: TRBV28
size: -
CDR3: CASSLRGQGGYGYTF
DNA: TGTGCCAGCAGTTTGAGGGGCCAAGGCGGCTATGGCTACACCTTC

J: TRBJ1-2
D: TRBD1
V: TRBV27
size: once
CDR3: CASSKGAGYTF
DNA: TGTGCCAGCAGCAAGGGGGCAGGCTACACCTTC

J: TRBJ2-1
D: -
V: TRBV27
size: -
CDR3: CASRTRDRPYNEQFF
DNA: TGTGCCAGCAGGACCCGGGACCGACCATACAATGAGCAGTTCTTC

J: TRBJ2-1
D: TRBD2
V: TRBV4-1
size: -
CDR3: CASSQPLTSGYNEQFF
DNA: TGCGCCAGCAGCCAACCTCTGACTAGCGGATACAATGAGCAGTTCTTC

J: TRBJ2-5
D: -
V: TRBV13
size: -
CDR3: CASSSQMSQETQYF
DNA: TGTGCCAGCAGCTCCCAAATGAGCCAAGAGACCCAGTACTTC

J: TRBJ2-3
D: -
V: TRBV6-6
size: -
CDR3: CASKPPTDLPTDTQYF
DNA: TGTGCCAGCAAGCCACCCACGGACTTGCCCACAGATACGCAGTATTTT

J: TRBJ2-1
D: -
V: TRBV7-8
size: -
CDR3: CASSFQVPRGPYNEQFF
DNA: TGTGCCAGCAGCTTTCAAGTACCCAGGGGTCCCTACAATGAGCAGTTCTTC

J: TRBJ2-7
D: -
V: TRBV27
size: -
CDR3: CASSLGQVYEQYF
DNA: TGTGCCAGCAGTTTAGGTCAGGTCTACGAGCAGTACTTC

J: TRBJ1-1
D: -
V: TRBV27
size: -
CDR3: CASSFGEGNTEAFF
DNA: TGTGCCAGCAGTTTTGGCGAGGGGAACACTGAAGCTTTCTTT

J: TRBJ2-5
D: TRBD1
V: TRBV28
size: -
CDR3: CASSLGPGGRETQYF
DNA: TGTGCCAGCAGTTTAGGTCCAGGGGGCAGAGAGACCCAGTACTTC

J: TRBJ2-1
D: -
V: TRBV2
size: once
CDR3: CASSALVAEQFF
DNA: TGTGCCAGCAGTGCCCTCGTGGCTGAGCAGTTCTTC

J: TRBJ2-1
D: TRBD2
V: TRBV5-4
size: -
CDR3: CASSFVGGPNEQFF
DNA: TGTGCCAGCAGCTTTGTGGGAGGGCCGAATGAGCAGTTCTTC

J: TRBJ1-5
D: -
V: TRBV4-1
size: -
CDR3: CASSQGGFVQPQHF
DNA: TGCGCCAGCAGCCAAGGAGGTTTTGTACAGCCCCAGCATTTT

J: TRBJ2-1
D: TRBD2
V: TRBV28
size: -
CDR3: CASSSLARPPSYNEQFF
DNA: TGTGCCAGCAGTTCACTAGCGAGACCACCTTCCTACAATGAGCAGTTCTTC

J: TRBJ2-7
D: -
V: TRBV9
size: -
CDR3: CASSGGTLDYEQYF
DNA: TGTGCCAGCAGCGGCGGGACTCTCGACTACGAGCAGTACTTC

J: TRBJ1-1
D: -
V: TRBV19
size: -
CDR3: CASTSSGGRDTEAFF
DNA: TGTGCCAGTACCAGTTCCGGGGGGAGGGACACTGAAGCTTTCTTT

J: TRBJ2-2
D: TRBD2
V: TRBV28
size: once
CDR3: CASSRPIGTTYTGELFF
DNA: TGTGCCAGCAGTCGCCCAATAGGGACTACTTACACCGGGGAGCTGTTTTTT

J: TRBJ1-1
D: -
V: TRBV6-1
size: -
CDR3: CASPGLGGTEAFF
DNA: TGTGCCAGCCCCGGGCTAGGGGGGACTGAAGCTTTCTTT

J: TRBJ2-3
D: -
V: TRBV21-1
size: -
CDR3: CASSKALKAIGWPDTQYF
DNA: TGTGCCAGCAGCAAAGCGCTCAAGGCTATCGGGTGGCCAGATACGCAGTATTTT

J: TRBJ2-7
D: -
V: TRBV6-1
size: -
CDR3: CASRETGPAYEQYF
DNA: TGTGCCAGCAGGGAGACAGGACCTGCCTACGAGCAGTACTTC

J: TRBJ2-1
D: TRBD2
V: TRBV28
size: -
CDR3: CASSTLSRTSGRSNEQFF
DNA: TGTGCCAGCAGTACACTCAGCAGGACTAGCGGGAGAAGCAATGAGCAGTTCTTC

J: TRBJ2-2
D: -
V: TRBV7-9
size: once
CDR3: CASSSGKRSTGELFF
DNA: TGTGCCAGCAGCTCCGGGAAGCGGAGCACCGGGGAGCTGTTTTTT

J: TRBJ1-2
D: -
V: TRBV29-1
size: -
CDR3: CSVIDTLNYGYTF
DNA: TGCAGCGTTATAGACACCCTTAACTATGGCTACACCTTC

J: TRBJ2-1
D: -
V: TRBV9
size: -
CDR3: CASSEPTNPNEQFF
DNA: TGTGCCAGCAGCGAGCCCACCAATCCCAATGAGCAGTTCTTC

J: TRBJ2-3
D: TRBD1
V: TRBV30
size: -
CDR3: CAWSGTGSTDTQYF
DNA: TGTGCCTGGAGTGGGACAGGTAGCACAGATACGCAGTATTTT

J: TRBJ1-1
D: -
V: TRBV7-6
size: -
CDR3: CASSSNDITEAFF
DNA: TGTGCCAGCAGCTCGAATGACATCACTGAAGCTTTCTTT

J: TRBJ1-5
D: -
V: TRBV28
size: -
CDR3: CASRILPGAQQPQHF
DNA: TGTGCCAGCAGGATTCTCCCAGGGGCACAACAGCCCCAGCATTTT

J: TRBJ2-7
D: -
V: TRBV28
size: -
CDR3: CASTTGRGYEQYF
DNA: TGTGCCAGCACAACAGGGAGGGGCTACGAGCAGTACTTC

J: TRBJ1-1
D: -
V: TRBV2
size: -
CDR3: CASRTTEAFF
DNA: TGTGCCAGCCGAACGACTGAAGCTTTCTTT